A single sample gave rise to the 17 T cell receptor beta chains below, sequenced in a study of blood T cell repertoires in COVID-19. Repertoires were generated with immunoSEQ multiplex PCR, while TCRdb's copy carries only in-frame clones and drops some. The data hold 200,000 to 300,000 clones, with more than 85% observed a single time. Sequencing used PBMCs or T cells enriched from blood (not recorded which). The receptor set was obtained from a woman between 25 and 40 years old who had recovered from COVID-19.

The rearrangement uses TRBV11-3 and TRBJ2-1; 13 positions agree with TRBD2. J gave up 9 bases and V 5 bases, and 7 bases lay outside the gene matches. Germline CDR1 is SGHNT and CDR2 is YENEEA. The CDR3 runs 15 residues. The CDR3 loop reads CASSTGLAGYSEQFF. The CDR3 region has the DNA TGTGCCAGCAGCACGGGACTAGCGGGATATAGTGAGCAGTTCTTC.

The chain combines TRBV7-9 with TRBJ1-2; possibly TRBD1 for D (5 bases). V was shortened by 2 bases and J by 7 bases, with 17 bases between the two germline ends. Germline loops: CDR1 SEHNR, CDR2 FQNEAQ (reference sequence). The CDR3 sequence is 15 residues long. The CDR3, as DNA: TGTGCCAGCAGCTTATTGCGGGACTCCGAAGGTGGCTACACCTTC. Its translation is CASSLLRDSEGGYTF.

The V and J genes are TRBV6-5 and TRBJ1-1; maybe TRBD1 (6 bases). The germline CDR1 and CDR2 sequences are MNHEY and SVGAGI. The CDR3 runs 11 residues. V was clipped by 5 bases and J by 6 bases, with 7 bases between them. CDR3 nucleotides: TGTGCCAGCAGTCAGGGGCCTGAAGCTTTCTTT. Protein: CASSQGPEAFF.

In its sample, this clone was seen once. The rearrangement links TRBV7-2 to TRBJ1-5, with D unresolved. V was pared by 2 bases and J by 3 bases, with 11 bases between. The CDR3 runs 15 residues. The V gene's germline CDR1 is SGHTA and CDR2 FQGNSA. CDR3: CASSLLTGNNQPQHF. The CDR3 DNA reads TGTGCCAGCAGCTTACTGACGGGGAACAATCAGCCCCAGCATTTT.

The CDR3 bases are TGTGCCAGCTCACCCGACCGCGGACAGGAAAGGGATGGCTACACCTTC. It codes for CASSPDRGQERDGYTF. The chain joins TRBV18 to TRBJ1-2; 7 bases map to TRBD1. The length of the CDR3 is 16 residues. The germline CDR1 and CDR2 sequences are KGHSH and LQKENI. Losses at the gene ends were 3 bases for V and 6 bases for J; bases not matched to a gene: 13.

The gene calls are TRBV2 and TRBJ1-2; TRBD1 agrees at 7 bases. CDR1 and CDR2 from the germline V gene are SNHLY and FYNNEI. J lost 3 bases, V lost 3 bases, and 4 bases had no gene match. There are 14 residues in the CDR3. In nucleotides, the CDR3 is TGTGCCAGCAGTGATGGCAGGGGGTACTATGGCTACACCTTC. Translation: CASSDGRGYYGYTF.

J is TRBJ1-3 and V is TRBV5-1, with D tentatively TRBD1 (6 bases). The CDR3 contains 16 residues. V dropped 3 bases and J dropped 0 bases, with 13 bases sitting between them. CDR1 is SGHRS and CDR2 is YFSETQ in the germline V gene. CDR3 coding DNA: TGCGCCAGCAGCTCGTCCGGACAGAGCTCTGGAAACACCATATATTTT. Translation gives CASSSSGQSSGNTIYF.

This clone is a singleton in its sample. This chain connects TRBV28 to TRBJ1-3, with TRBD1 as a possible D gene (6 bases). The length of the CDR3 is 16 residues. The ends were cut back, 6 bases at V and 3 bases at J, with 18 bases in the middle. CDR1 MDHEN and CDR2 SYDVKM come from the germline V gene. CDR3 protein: CASRRTPDRHGNTIYF. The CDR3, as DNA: TGTGCCAGCAGACGTACTCCCGACAGGCATGGAAACACCATATATTTT.

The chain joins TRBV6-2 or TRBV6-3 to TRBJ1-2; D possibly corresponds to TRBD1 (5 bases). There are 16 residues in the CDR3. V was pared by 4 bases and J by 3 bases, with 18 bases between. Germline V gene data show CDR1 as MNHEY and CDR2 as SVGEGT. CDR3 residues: CASSSSRDGTYYGYTF. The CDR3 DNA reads TGTGCCAGCAGTTCCTCCCGGGACGGGACTTACTATGGCTACACCTTC.

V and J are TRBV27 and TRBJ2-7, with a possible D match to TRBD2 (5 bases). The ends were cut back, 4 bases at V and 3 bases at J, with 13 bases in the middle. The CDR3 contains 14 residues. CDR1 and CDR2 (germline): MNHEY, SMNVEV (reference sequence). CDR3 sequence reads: CASSYGIWGYEQYF. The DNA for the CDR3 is TGTGCCAGCAGTTACGGGATTTGGGGCTACGAGCAGTACTTC.

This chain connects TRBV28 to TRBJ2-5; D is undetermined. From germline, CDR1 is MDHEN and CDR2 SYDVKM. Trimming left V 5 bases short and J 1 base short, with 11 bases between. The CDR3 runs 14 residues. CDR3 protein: CASSQSYIQETQYF. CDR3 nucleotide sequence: TGTGCCAGCAGTCAGTCTTACATCCAAGAGACCCAGTACTTC.

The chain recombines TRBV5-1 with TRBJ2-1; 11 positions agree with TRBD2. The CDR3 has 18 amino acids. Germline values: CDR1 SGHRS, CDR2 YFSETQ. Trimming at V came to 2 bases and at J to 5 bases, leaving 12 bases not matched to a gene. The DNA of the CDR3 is TGCGCCAGCAGCTTTCTGGCGGGTAGCGGGAGGGAACACAATGAGCAGTTCTTC. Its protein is CASSFLAGSGREHNEQFF.

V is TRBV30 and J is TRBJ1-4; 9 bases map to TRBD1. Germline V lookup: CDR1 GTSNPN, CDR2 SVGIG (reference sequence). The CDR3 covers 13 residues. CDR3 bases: TGTGCTTCCAGACAGGGGGTTGTTGAAAAACTGTTTTTT. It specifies CASRQGVVEKLFF.

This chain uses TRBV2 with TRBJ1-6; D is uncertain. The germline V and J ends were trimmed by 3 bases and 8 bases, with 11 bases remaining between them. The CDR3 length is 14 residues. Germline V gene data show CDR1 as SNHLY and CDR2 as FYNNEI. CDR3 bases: TGTGCCAGCAGTGAGCGAACTACGTATTCACCCCTCCACTTT. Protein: CASSERTTYSPLHF.

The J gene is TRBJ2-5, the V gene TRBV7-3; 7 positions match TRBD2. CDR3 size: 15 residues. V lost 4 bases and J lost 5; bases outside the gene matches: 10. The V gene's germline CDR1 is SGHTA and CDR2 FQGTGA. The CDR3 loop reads CASSSAGLGGETQYF. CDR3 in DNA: TGTGCCAGCAGCTCGGCCGGACTAGGAGGGGAGACCCAGTACTTC.

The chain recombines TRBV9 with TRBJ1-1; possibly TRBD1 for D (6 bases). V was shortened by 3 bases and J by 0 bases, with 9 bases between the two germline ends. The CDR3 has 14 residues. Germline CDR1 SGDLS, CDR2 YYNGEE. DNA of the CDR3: TGTGCCAGCAGCGAGGGGGTCGTGAACACTGAAGCTTTCTTT. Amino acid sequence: CASSEGVVNTEAFF.

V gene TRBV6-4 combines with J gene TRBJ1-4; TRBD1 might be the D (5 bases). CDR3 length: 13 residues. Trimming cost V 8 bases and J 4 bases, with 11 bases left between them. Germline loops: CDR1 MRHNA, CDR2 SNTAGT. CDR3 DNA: TGTGCCAGCGGGGCCGTTCGTAATGAAAAACTGTTTTTT. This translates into CASGAVRNEKLFF.